Following are 16 T cell receptor beta chains from one sample sequenced in a study of PD-1 blockade in classical Hodgkin lymphoma. Repertoires were generated with immunoSEQ multiplex PCR, while TCRdb's copy carries only in-frame clones and drops some. There are about 23,000 clones in the sample; over 60% occur only once, and over 15% lies in the top ten. Exposure to brentuximab vedotin varied, and each patient had relapsed following autologous stem cell transplantation. The sequenced sample was peripheral blood mononuclear cells (PBMCs), obtained at baseline. The receptors derive from a human donor with classical Hodgkin lymphoma.

The chain joins TRBV27 to TRBJ2-1; TRBD2 matches at 14 bases. This CDR3 spans 16 amino acids. The V segment lost 5 bases and the J segment 9 bases; nucleotides outside the gene matches: 9. Germline CDR1 is MNHEY and CDR2 is SMNVEV (reference sequence). CDR3 bases: TGTGCCAGCAGTCTGCCGGGACTAGCGGGAGTCATTGAGCAGTTCTTC. It yields the protein CASSLPGLAGVIEQFF.

The chain carries TRBV29-1 and TRBJ1-5; 7 positions match TRBD1. The CDR3 sequence is 12 residues long. The J segment lost 4 bases and the V segment lost 5 bases, leaving 2 bases of the junction unmatched. CDR1 and CDR2 (germline): SQVTM, ANQGSEA. In DNA form, the CDR3 reads TGCAGCGTTCGGGACAGAAATCAGCCCCAGCATTTT. Translating gives CSVRDRNQPQHF.

The chain has TRBV7-9 and TRBJ1-5; D is possibly TRBD1 (5 bases). Trimming stripped 5 bases from V and 4 bases from J, with 12 bases between. The CDR3 is 14 amino acids. The germline V gene has CDR1 SEHNR and CDR2 FQNEAQ (reference sequence). The CDR3 reads CASSHGTQNQPQHF. CDR3 bases: TGTGCCAGCAGCCACGGGACCCAGAATCAGCCCCAGCATTTT.

The rearrangement joins TRBV2 to TRBJ1-1; D unresolved. This CDR3 region has 13 residues. Between the trimmed V and J ends, which lost 7 bases and 0 bases, there was a span of 9 bases. Germline V gives CDR1 SNHLY, CDR2 FYNNEI. CDR3: CASTLAMNTEAFF. The CDR3, as DNA: TGTGCCAGCACGCTGGCGATGAACACTGAAGCTTTCTTT.

The table lists this clone with a count of one. CDR3 bases: TGCGCCAGCGATGAATACCGGGCCCACTATAATTCACCCCTCCACTTT. It specifies CASDEYRAHYNSPLHF. The V call is TRBV5-1, the J call TRBJ1-6; unclear D gene. The germline CDR1 and CDR2 sequences are SGHRS and YFSETQ. V lost 7 bases to trimming and J lost 3 bases, with 17 bases between them. The CDR3 covers 16 residues.

The chain joins TRBV5-1 to TRBJ1-1, with D uncertain. The CDR3 consists of 11 residues. Germline loops: CDR1 SGHRS, CDR2 YFSETQ. V lost 5 bases to trimming and J lost 5 bases, with 7 bases between them. The CDR3 is CASRRETEAFF. For the CDR3, the DNA is TGCGCCAGCAGAAGGGAAACTGAAGCTTTCTTT.

The CDR3 protein is CASRNLGDRLNEQFF. The CDR3 DNA follows: TGTGCCAGTAGAAACCTCGGGGACAGACTCAATGAGCAGTTCTTC. The chain employs TRBV19 and TRBJ2-1; TRBD1 matches at 7 bases. The CDR3 contains 15 residues. V trimming: 6 bases; J trimming: 6 bases; junction bases outside the gene matches: 11. The germline V gene has CDR1 LNHDA and CDR2 SQIVND (reference sequence).

This chain connects TRBV6-1 to TRBJ2-1; no clear D. This CDR3 region has 10 residues. Germline-derived CDR1 and CDR2 are MNHNS and SASEGT. Trimming pared 6 bases from V and 6 bases from J, leaving 3 bases between. CDR3 DNA: TGTGCCAGCAGATCCAATGAGCAGTTCTTC. Protein: CASRSNEQFF.

The rearrangement joins TRBV6-5 to TRBJ2-2; D gene ambiguous. Deletions cut 0 bases from V and 0 bases from J, with 8 bases between. This CDR3 is built from 16 residues. Germline V lookup: CDR1 MNHEY, CDR2 SVGAGI. DNA of the CDR3: TGTGCCAGCAGTTACTCGAGCCCCGCGAACACCGGGGAGCTGTTTTTT. It yields the protein CASSYSSPANTGELFF.

CDR3 bases: TGTGCCAGCAGCTGGGGAAACTCTGGAAACACCATATATTTT. It yields the protein CASSWGNSGNTIYF. V usage is TRBV13 and J usage is TRBJ1-3; D gene ambiguous. The V gene's germline CDR1 is PRHDT and CDR2 FYEKMQ (reference sequence). This CDR3 spans 14 amino acids. Between the trimmed V and J ends, which lost 4 bases and 0 bases, there was a span of 7 bases. Full variable domain (remainder filled in from reference TRBV13 and TRBJ1-3): AAGVIQSPRHLIKEKRETATLKCYPIPRHDTVYWYQQGPGQDPQFLISFYEKMQSDKGSIPDRFSAQQFSDYHSELNMSSLELGDSALYFCASSWGNSGNTIYFGEGSWLTVV.

The chain couples TRBV9 to TRBJ2-4, with 11 bases fitting TRBD1. The CDR3 covers 15 residues. Trimming at V came to 4 bases and at J to 6 bases, leaving 6 bases not matched to a gene. Germline V gene sequence: CDR1 SGDLS, CDR2 YYNGEE. CDR3 protein: CASSLGQGARNIQYF. CDR3 coding DNA: TGTGCCAGCAGCCTCGGACAGGGGGCGAGAAACATTCAGTACTTC.

The V and J genes are TRBV11-2 and TRBJ2-7; tentatively, D is TRBD1 (6 bases). The V end lost 5 bases, the J end lost 5 bases, and 13 bases lay between the germline ends. The CDR3 loop spans 13 amino acids. CDR1 and CDR2 (germline): SGHAT, FQNNGV. CDR3 loop: CASSPLRGHEQYV. The CDR3 DNA follows: TGTGCCAGCAGCCCGCTCAGGGGTCACGAGCAGTACGTC.

The chain joins TRBV2 to TRBJ2-2; no definite D call. From germline, CDR1 is SNHLY and CDR2 FYNNEI. The V gene lost 7 bases and the J gene lost 6 bases, with 9 bases spanning the gap. The CDR3 length is 12 residues. The CDR3 coding sequence is TGTGCCAGCATGCCCGGGCCCGGGGAGCTGTTTTTT. It translates to CASMPGPGELFF.

The chain is built from TRBV10-3 and TRBJ2-2; tentative D call: TRBD1 (6 bases). V lost 10 bases and J 1 base, leaving 16 bases between the germline ends. Looked up from germline, CDR1 is ENHRY and CDR2 is SYGVKD. The CDR3 is 15 amino acids. The CDR3 spells CATREQGQNTGELFF. CDR3 nucleotides: TGTGCCACCAGAGAACAGGGACAGAACACCGGGGAGCTGTTTTTT.

By its share, this clone is large. The chain combines TRBV10-2 with TRBJ1-2; possible D gene TRBD1, 6 bases. The CDR3 is made up of 13 amino acids. Germline assignment: CDR1 WSHSY and CDR2 SAAADI. V gave up 6 bases and J gave up 2 bases, with 10 bases separating them. The DNA of the CDR3 is TGCGCCAGCAGCACAGGGTTGAACTATGGCTACACCTTC. This translates into CASSTGLNYGYTF.

V and J are TRBV28 and TRBJ1-4; 7 nucleotides align to TRBD1. CDR1 and CDR2 from the germline V gene are MDHEN and SYDVKM. The junction had 12 bases not matched to a gene; V was cut back by 9 bases and J by 5 bases. There are 15 residues in the CDR3. CDR3 sequence reads: CASKGWDRTNEKLFF. CDR3 DNA sequence: TGTGCCAGTAAGGGTTGGGACAGAACAAATGAAAAACTGTTTTTT.